This T cell receptor beta chain was identified in a study of blood T cell repertoires in COVID-19. Study at large: Acute-phase and convalescent COVID-19 samples originated in the United States, Italy and Spain.

Allocation to cohorts depended on clinical history reported by the participants. The CDR3 has 17 residues. The V gene end was trimmed by 5 bases and the J gene end by 5 bases; junction bases not matched to a gene: 17. Germline assignment: CDR1 MNHNY and CDR2 SVGAGI (reference sequence). Study processing details: Amplification of reference gene primers was used by the study to estimate nucleated cell counts. TCRdb's table, derived via immunoSEQ multiplex PCR, lists solely in-frame clones and lacks some. Clonal size and the V and J genes are those of that table, whereas D and trimming came from the DNA. In the table there are approximately 380,000 clones, about nine tenths of which are singletons.

The sample was PBMCs or T cells enriched from blood (not recorded which). The TCR was taken from a woman in her thirties or forties who had been exposed to COVID-19. The chain couples TRBV6-6 to TRBJ1-2; 7 bases align to TRBD1. The CDR3 bases are TGTGCCAGCAGTCTAACAGGGACAGCGCGCGGGGAATATGGCTACACCTTC. The encoded protein is CASSLTGTARGEYGYTF.